This T cell receptor beta chain stems from a study of T cell responses to AZD1222 COVID-19 vaccine. Per germline, CDR1 LGHNA and CDR2 YSLEER. V shed 0 bases and J 0 bases; nucleotides not matched to a gene: 18. This CDR3 has 22 amino acids. Repertoires were generated with immunoSEQ multiplex PCR, while TCRdb's copy carries only in-frame clones and drops some. The sample comprises some 150,000 clones, under 95% of which are singletons, and 4% to 6% rests with the top ten. The sequence was obtained from an adult in good health. The V call is TRBV4-3, the J call TRBJ2-3, with 10 bases lining up with TRBD1. Sequencing was performed on peripheral blood, taken on day 0 of AZD1222 vaccination. CDR3 residues: CASSQDTPWRTGGYLSTDTQYF. CDR3 DNA: TGCGCCAGCAGCCAAGATACCCCTTGGAGGACAGGGGGTTATTTAAGCACAGATACGCAGTATTTT.